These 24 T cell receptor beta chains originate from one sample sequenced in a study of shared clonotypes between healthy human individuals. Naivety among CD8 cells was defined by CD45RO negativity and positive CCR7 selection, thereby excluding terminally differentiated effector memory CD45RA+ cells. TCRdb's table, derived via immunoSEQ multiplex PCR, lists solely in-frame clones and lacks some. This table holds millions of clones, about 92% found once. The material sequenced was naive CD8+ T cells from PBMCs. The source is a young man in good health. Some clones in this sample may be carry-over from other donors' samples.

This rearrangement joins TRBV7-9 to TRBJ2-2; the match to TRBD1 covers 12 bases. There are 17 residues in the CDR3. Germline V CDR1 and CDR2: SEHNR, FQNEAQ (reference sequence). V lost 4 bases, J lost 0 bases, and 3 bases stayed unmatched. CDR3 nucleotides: TGTGCCAGCAGCTCAAGGGACAGGGGGCCGAACACCGGGGAGCTGTTTTTT. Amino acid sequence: CASSSRDRGPNTGELFF.

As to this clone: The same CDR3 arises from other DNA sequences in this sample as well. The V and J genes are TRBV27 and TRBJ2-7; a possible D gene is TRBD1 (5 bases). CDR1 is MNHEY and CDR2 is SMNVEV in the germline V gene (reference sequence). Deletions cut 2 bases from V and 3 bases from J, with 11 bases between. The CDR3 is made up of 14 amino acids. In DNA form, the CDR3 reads TGTGCCAGCAGTTTAAGGGGCGGCTTCTACGAGCAGTACTTC. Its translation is CASSLRGGFYEQYF.

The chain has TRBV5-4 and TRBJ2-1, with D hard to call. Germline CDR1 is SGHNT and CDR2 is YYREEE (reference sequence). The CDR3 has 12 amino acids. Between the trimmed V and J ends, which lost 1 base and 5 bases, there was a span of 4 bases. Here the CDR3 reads CASSLQNNEQFF. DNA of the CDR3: TGTGCCAGCAGCTTGCAGAACAATGAGCAGTTCTTC.

The CDR3 DNA is TGTGCCAGCAGGGTCGGGGACACTGAAGCTTTCTTT. Translating gives CASRVGDTEAFF. V usage is TRBV7-9 and J usage is TRBJ1-1; D gene uncertain. The germline V gene encodes CDR1 SEHNR and CDR2 FQNEAQ (reference sequence). The CDR3 spans 12 residues. Trimming left V 6 bases short and J 3 bases short, with 8 bases between.

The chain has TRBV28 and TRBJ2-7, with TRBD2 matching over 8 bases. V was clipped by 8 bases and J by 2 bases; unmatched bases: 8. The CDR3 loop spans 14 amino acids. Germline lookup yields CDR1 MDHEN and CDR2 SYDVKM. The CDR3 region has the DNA TGTGCCAGCCTTTCGGGGGGGGGCACCTACGAGCAGTACTTC. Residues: CASLSGGGTYEQYF.

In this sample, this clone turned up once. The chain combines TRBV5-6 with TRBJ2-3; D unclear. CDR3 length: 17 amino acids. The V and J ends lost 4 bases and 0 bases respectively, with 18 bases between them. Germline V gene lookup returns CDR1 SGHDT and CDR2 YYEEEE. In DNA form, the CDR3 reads TGTGCCAGCAGCAACCGCTGGGCGTACCCTAGCACAGATACGCAGTATTTT. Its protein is CASSNRWAYPSTDTQYF.

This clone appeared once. CDR3 DNA sequence: TGTGCCAGCAGCTCTAGCGGGAGCGGCTACGAGCAGTACTTC. Translated, it gives CASSSSGSGYEQYF. The chain uses TRBV5-6 and TRBJ2-7; 10 bases line up with TRBD2. Germline V gene sequence: CDR1 SGHDT, CDR2 YYEEEE. Germline trimming cut 3 bases from V and 3 bases from J; bases unmatched to any gene: 3. CDR3 length: 14 residues.

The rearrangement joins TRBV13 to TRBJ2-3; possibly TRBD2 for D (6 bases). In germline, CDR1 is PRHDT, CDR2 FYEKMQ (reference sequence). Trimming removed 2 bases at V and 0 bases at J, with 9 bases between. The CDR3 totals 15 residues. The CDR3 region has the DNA TGTGCCAGCAGCTTAACGCGGGACAGCACAGATACGCAGTATTTT. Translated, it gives CASSLTRDSTDTQYF.

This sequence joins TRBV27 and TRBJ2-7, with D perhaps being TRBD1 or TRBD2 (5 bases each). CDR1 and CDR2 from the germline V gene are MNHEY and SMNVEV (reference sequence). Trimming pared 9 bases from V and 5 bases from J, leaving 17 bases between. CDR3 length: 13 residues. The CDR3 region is CASRGVRSHEQYF. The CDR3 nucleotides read TGTGCCAGTAGGGGAGTTAGGTCCCACGAGCAGTACTTC.

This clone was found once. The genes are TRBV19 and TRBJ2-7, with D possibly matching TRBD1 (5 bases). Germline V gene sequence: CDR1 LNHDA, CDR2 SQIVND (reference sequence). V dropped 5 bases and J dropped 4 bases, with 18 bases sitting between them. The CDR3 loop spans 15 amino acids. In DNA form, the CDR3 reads TGTGCCAGTAGTGAGGTTGCGGCAGGGCCATACGAGCAGTACTTC. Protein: CASSEVAAGPYEQYF.

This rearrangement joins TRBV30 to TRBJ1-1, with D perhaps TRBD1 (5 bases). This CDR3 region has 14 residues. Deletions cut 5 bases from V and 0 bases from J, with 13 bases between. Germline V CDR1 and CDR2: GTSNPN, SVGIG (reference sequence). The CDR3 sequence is CAWGWDLLNTEAFF. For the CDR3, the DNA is TGTGCCTGGGGATGGGACCTCTTGAACACTGAAGCTTTCTTT.

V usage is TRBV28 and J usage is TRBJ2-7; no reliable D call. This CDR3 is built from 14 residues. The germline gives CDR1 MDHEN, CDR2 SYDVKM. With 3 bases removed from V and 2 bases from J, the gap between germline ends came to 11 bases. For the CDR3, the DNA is TGTGCCAGCAGTTTTGGCAGGTCTGCCTACGAGCAGTACTTC. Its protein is CASSFGRSAYEQYF.

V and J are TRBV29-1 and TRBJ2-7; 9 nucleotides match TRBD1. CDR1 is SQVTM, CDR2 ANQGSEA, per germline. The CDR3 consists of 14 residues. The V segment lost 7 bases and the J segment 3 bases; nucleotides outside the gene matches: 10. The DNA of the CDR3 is TGCAGCGGACAGGGGGGGCCGTGGGGCTACGAGCAGTACTTC. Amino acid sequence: CSGQGGPWGYEQYF.

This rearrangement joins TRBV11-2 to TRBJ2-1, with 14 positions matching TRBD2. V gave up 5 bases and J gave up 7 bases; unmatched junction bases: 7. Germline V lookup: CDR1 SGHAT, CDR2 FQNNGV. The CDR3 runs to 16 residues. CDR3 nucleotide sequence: TGTGCCAGCAGCCCGACTCGGACTAGCGGGAGGAATGAGCAGTTCTTC. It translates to CASSPTRTSGRNEQFF. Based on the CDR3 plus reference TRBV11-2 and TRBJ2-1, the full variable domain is EAGVAQSPRYKIIEKRQSVAFWCNPISGHATLYWYQQILGQGPKLLIQFQNNGVVDDSQLPKDRFSAERLKGVDSTLKIQPAKLEDSAVYLCASSPTRTSGRNEQFFGPGTRLTVL.

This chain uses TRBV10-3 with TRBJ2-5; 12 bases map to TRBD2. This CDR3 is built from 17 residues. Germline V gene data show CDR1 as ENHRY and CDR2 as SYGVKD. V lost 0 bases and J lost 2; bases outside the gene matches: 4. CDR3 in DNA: TGTGCCATCAGTGAGTCGAAGACTAGCGGGAGTCAAGAGACCCAGTACTTC. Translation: CAISESKTSGSQETQYF.

Here the CDR3 reads CASKIDGDLVSEQYF. The DNA for the CDR3 is TGTGCCAGCAAAATCGACGGGGACCTCGTAAGCGAGCAGTACTTC. The chain is built from TRBV2 and TRBJ2-7; D is possibly TRBD1 or TRBD2 (5 bases each). Looked up from germline, CDR1 is SNHLY and CDR2 is FYNNEI. The V and J ends lost 7 bases and 6 bases respectively, with 22 bases between them. The CDR3 contains 15 residues.

CDR3 residues: CASSRRVADSTDTQYF. CDR3 sequence (DNA): TGCGCCAGCAGCCGGAGGGTAGCGGACAGCACAGATACGCAGTATTTT. The V gene is TRBV4-1, the J gene TRBJ2-3; D may be TRBD2 (6 bases). The CDR3 is made up of 16 amino acids. The V gene's germline CDR1 is MGHRA and CDR2 YSYEKL. Trimming cost V 4 bases and J 0 bases, with 14 bases left between them.

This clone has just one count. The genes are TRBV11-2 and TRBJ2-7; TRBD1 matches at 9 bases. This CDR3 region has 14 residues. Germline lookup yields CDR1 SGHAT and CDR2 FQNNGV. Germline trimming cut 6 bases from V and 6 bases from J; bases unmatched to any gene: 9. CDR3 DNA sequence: TGTGCCAGCAGTAGCACCCGACAGGGGGTCGAGCAGTACTTC. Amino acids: CASSSTRQGVEQYF.

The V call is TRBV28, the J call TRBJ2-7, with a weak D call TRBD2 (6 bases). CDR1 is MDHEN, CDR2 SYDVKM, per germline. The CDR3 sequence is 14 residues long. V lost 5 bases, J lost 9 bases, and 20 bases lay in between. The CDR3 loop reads CASSPVKRVFGQYF. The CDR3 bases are TGTGCCAGCAGTCCGGTCAAGCGGGTTTTTGGGCAGTACTTC.

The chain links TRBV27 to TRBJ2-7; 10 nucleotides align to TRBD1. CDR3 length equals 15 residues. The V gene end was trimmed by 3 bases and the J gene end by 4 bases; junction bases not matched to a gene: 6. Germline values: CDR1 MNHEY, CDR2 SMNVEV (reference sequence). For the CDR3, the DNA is TGTGCCAGCAGTTTGATGGGACAGGGGTTTTACGAGCAGTACTTC. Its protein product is CASSLMGQGFYEQYF.

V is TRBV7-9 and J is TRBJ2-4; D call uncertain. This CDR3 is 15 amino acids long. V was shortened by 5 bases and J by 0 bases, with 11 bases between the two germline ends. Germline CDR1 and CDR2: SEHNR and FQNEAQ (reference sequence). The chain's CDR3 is CASSPVAIAKNIQYF. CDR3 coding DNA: TGTGCCAGCAGCCCGGTTGCCATAGCCAAAAACATTCAGTACTTC.

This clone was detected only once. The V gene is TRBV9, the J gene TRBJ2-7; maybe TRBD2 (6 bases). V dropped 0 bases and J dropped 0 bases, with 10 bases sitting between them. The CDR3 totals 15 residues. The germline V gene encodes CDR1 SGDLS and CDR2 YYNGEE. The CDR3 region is CASSVEDSGSYEQYF. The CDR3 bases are TGTGCCAGCAGCGTAGAGGATAGCGGCTCCTACGAGCAGTACTTC.

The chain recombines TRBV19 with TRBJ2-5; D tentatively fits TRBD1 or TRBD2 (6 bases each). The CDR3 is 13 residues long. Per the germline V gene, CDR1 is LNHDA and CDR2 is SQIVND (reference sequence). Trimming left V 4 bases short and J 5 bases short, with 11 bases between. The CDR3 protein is CASSKGGRETQYF. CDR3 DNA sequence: TGTGCCAGTAGTAAGGGGGGTAGGGAGACCCAGTACTTC.

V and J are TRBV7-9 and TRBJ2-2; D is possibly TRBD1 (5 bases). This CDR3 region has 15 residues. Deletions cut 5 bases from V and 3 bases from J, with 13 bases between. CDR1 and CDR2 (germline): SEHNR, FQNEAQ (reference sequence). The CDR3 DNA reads TGTGCCAGCAGCGATTACAGGAACTACACCGGGGAGCTGTTTTTT. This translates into CASSDYRNYTGELFF.